Reported below is one TCR beta chain. What it recognizes is unknown. This CDR3 is 17 amino acids long. V shed 4 bases, J shed 3 bases, and the junction held 14 bases outside the gene matches. The germline V gene encodes CDR1 WNHNN and CDR2 SYGVQD (reference sequence). Time point denoted: week 35, safety follow-up. Alongside topical imiquimod, each dose of vaccine comprised 300 ug of mutant IDH1 20-mer peptide. The data are from a study of a mutant IDH1 vaccine in newly diagnosed glioma. Study-level background: Vaccine dosing followed radiotherapy by 4-6 weeks, or accompanied temozolomide cycles. The treated population exhibited a male proportion of roughly 62%, a female proportion of roughly 40%, and a mean age of about 39 years.

Measured with immunoSEQ multiplex PCR; TCRdb has only the in-frame clones, and not every one. The data hold 73,000 or so clones, with approximately 88% observed a single time. This clonotype originated in a young man with glioma. Here the sequenced sample was PBMCs, taken from a glioma patient whose treatment included an IDH1 peptide vaccine. The J gene is TRBJ2-7, the V gene TRBV10-1, with 8 bases lining up with TRBD2. The CDR3 loop reads CASSGFKGAGVIYEQYF. The CDR3 bases are TGCGCCAGCAGTGGTTTTAAGGGAGCGGGAGTTATCTACGAGCAGTACTTC.